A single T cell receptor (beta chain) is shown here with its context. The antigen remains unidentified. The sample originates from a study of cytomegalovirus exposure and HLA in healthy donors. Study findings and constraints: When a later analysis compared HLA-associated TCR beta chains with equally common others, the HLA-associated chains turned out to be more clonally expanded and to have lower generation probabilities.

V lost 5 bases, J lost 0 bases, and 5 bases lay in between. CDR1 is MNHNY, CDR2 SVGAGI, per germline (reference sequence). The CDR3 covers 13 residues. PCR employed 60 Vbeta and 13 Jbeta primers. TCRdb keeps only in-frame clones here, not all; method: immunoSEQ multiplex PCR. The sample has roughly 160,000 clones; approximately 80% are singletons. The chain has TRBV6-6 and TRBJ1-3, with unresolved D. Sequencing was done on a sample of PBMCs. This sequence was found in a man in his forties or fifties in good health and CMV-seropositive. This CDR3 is CASSRGSGNTIYF. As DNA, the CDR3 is TGTGCCAGCAGTCGAGGCTCTGGAAACACCATATATTTT.